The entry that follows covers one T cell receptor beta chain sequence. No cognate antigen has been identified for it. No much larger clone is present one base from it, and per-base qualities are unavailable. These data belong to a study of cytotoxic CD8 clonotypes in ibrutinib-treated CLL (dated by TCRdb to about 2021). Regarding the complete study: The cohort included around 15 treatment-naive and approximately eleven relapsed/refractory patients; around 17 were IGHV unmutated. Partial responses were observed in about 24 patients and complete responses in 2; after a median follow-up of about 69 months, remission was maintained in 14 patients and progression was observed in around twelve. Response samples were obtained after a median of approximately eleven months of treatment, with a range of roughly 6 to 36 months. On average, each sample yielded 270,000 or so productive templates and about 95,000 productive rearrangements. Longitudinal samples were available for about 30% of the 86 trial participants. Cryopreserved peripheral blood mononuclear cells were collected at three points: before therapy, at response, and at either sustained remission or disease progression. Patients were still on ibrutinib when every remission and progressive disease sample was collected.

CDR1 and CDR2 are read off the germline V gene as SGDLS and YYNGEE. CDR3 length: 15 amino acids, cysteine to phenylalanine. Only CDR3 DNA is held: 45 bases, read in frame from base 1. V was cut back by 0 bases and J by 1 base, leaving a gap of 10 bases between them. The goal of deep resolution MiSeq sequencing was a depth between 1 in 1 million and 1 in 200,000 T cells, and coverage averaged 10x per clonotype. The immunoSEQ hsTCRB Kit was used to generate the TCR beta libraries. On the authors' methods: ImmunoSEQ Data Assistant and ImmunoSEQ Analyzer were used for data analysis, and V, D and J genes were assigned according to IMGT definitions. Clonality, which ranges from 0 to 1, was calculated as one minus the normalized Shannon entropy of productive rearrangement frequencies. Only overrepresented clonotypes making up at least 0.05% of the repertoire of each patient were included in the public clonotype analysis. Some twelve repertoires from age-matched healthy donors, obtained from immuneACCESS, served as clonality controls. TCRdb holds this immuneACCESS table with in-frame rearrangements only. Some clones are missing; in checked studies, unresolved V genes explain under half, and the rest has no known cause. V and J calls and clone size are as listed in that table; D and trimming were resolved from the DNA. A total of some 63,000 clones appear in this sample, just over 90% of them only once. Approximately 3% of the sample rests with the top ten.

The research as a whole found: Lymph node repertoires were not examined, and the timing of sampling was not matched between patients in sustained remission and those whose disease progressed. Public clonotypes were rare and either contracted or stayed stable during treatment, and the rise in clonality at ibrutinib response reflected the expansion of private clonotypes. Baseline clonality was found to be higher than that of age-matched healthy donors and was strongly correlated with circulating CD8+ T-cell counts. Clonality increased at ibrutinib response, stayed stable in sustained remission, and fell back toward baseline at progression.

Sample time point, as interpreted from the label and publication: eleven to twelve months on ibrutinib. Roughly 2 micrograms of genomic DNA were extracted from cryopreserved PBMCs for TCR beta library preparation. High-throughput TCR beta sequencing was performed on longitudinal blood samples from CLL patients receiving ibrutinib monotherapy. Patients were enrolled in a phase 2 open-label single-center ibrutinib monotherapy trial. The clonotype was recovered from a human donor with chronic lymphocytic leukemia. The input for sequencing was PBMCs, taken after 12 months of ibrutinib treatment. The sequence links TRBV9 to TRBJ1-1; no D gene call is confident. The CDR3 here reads CASSVDGFSNTEAFF. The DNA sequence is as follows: TGTGCCAGCAGCGTAGATGGGTTCTCGAACACTGAAGCTTTCTTT.